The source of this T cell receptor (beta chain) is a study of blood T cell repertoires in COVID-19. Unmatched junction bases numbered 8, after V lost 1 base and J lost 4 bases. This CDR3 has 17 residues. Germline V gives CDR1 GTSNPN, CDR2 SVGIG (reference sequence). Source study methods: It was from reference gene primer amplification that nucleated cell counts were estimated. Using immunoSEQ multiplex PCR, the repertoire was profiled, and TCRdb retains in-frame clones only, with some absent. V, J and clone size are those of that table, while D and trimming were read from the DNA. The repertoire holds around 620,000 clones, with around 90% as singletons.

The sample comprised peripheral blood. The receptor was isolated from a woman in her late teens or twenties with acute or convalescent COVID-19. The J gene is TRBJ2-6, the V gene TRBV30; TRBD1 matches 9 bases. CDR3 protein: CAWSGGDRGSGANVLTF. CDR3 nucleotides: TGTGCCTGGAGTGGGGGAGACAGGGGGAGCGGGGCCAACGTCCTGACTTTC.